Each of the 13 T cell receptor beta chains below was sequenced from the same sample in a study of breast tumors, draining lymph nodes, adjacent tissues. TCRdb reanalysed the multiplex PCR reads using MiXCR and keeps one entry per CDR3 protein. The sample includes fewer than 250,000 distinct CDR3 sequences, roughly 30% of them seen just once. Axillary draining lymph nodes of breast cancer patients supplied the node samples. The material sequenced was axillary lymph node tissue. These receptors came from a female donor with breast cancer. Some clones in this sample may be carry-over from other donors' samples.

The V and J genes are TRBV11-2 and TRBJ1-5, with a weak D call TRBD1 (6 bases). V was clipped by 4 bases and J by 11 bases, with 18 bases between them. The V gene's germline CDR1 is SGHAT and CDR2 FQNNGV. The CDR3 runs 14 residues. The DNA for the CDR3 is TGTGCCAGCAGCTCTTCGGGGGGGCAAGAGACCCAGCATTTT. This translates into CASSSSGGQETQHF.

This clonotype appeared a few times. A much larger clone lies a single base off, so this may be a read error. The V gene is TRBV5-1, the J gene TRBJ2-7; 8 bases are shared with TRBD2. This CDR3 is 15 amino acids long. Germline lookup yields CDR1 SGHRS and CDR2 YFSETQ. Germline trimming cut 1 base from V and 6 bases from J; bases unmatched to any gene: 9. This CDR3 reads CASSLTSGFACEQYF. The CDR3, as DNA: TGCGCCAGCAGCTTGACTAGCGGCTTTGCCTGCGAGCAGTACTTC.

This clonotype was counted ten times or more. The chain combines TRBV5-1 with TRBJ1-4; TRBD1 matches 8 bases. Germline V lookup: CDR1 SGHRS, CDR2 YFSETQ. V dropped 5 bases and J dropped 3; count of bases not matched to a gene: 3. The CDR3 sequence is 14 residues long. DNA for the CDR3: TGCGCCAGCAGAACAGGGGGGGCTAATGAAAAACTGTTTTTT. Amino acid sequence: CASRTGGANEKLFF. The whole variable domain, remainder taken from reference TRBV5-1 and TRBJ1-4, is KAGVTQTPRYLIKTRGQQVTLSCSPISGHRSVSWYQQTPGQGLQFLFEYFSETQRNKGNFPGRFSGRQFSNSRSEMNVSTLELGDSALYLCASRTGGANEKLFFGSGTQLSVL.

Points on this clonotype: A much larger clone differs from this one at a single base, so this may be a read error. The chain employs TRBV20-1 and TRBJ2-7, with D hard to call. Germline V gene sequence: CDR1 DFQATT, CDR2 SNEGSKA (reference sequence). The CDR3 sequence is 14 residues long. CDR3 protein: CSARADPASSEQYF. CDR3 coding DNA: TGCAGTGCTAGAGCGGACCCCGCCTCCTCCGAGCAGTACTTC.

The sample holds many counts of this clonotype. The chain couples TRBV7-2 to TRBJ1-3, with D perhaps matching TRBD1 (6 bases). Germline V gives CDR1 SGHTA, CDR2 FQGNSA. The length of the CDR3 is 15 residues. Trimming took off 5 bases at V and 4 bases at J, with 15 bases between the two ends. CDR3 DNA: TGTGCCAGCAGCAGACAACCGGGACAAGGAAACACCATATATTTT. Translation gives CASSRQPGQGNTIYF.

This clonotype was detected many times. The rearrangement joins TRBV12-3 or TRBV12-4 to TRBJ1-6; D remains unclear. The CDR3 contains 13 residues. V dropped 1 base and J dropped 6 bases, with 4 bases sitting between them. DNA for the CDR3: TGTGCCAGCAGTTTAGGGTCTAATTCACCCCTCCACTTT. It codes for CASSLGSNSPLHF.

The table lists this clonotype with many counts. CDR3 loop: CASSPDRDYGYTF. CDR3 coding DNA: TGTGCCAGCAGTCCTGACAGGGACTATGGCTACACCTTC. J is TRBJ1-2 and V is TRBV2; TRBD1 agrees at 7 bases. The J segment lost 3 bases and the V segment lost 5 bases, leaving 3 bases of the junction unmatched. The CDR3 is made up of 13 amino acids. CDR1 and CDR2 (germline): SNHLY, FYNNEI.

This clonotype was seen repeatedly, ten times or more. The chain is built from TRBV15 and TRBJ2-7; 9 bases map to TRBD2. CDR3 length equals 14 residues. Trimming took 5 bases from V and 3 from J; bases not matched to a gene: 5. Per the germline V gene, CDR1 is LNHNV and CDR2 is YYDKDF (reference sequence). CDR3 sequence reads: CATSLGLADYEQYF. CDR3 bases: TGTGCCACCAGCTTGGGACTAGCTGACTACGAGCAGTACTTC.

In this sample, this clonotype turned up many times. This chain links TRBV5-8 with TRBJ2-1, with 13 bases fitting TRBD2. Germline V gives CDR1 SGHTS, CDR2 YDEGEE. The CDR3 totals 16 residues. The V segment lost 1 base and the J segment 14 bases; nucleotides outside the gene matches: 12. In DNA, the CDR3 is TGTGCCAGCAGCTTGAGGCCGGGACTAGCGGGATCTGGGAAGTTCTTC. The encoded protein is CASSLRPGLAGSGKFF.

With respect to this clonotype: Possible read error: a much larger clone is one base away. J is TRBJ1-2 and V is TRBV6-1; 9 bases agree with TRBD1. Germline V CDR1 and CDR2: MNHNS, SASEGT. The CDR3 contains 15 residues. The V segment lost 5 bases and the J segment 0 bases; nucleotides outside the gene matches: 4. CDR3 protein: CASSPWTGANYGYTF. Here the CDR3 DNA reads TGTGCCAGCAGTCCCTGGACAGGGGCTAACTATGGCTACACCTTC.

A word on this clonotype: Here the CDR3 omits its conserved ending phenylalanine or tryptophan, so a read error is the likely source. This sequence joins TRBV27 and TRBJ2-7; 7 bases align to TRBD1. Looked up from germline, CDR1 is MNHEY and CDR2 is SMNVEV (reference sequence). The V gene end was trimmed by 3 bases and the J gene end by 4 bases; junction bases not matched to a gene: 9. This CDR3 region has 15 residues. CDR3 in amino acids: CASSFVTGKIYEQYL. The DNA for the CDR3 is TGTGCCAGCAGTTTTGTGACAGGGAAGATTTACGAGCAGTACCTC.

The V and J genes are TRBV2 and TRBJ1-5, with no clear D. V shed 5 bases and J shed 11 bases, with 16 bases lying between them. The CDR3 has 13 amino acids. CDR1 and CDR2 from the germline V gene are SNHLY and FYNNEI. CDR3 in DNA: TGTGCCAGCAGTAATAACGGCCAAGAGACCCAGCATTTT. This sequence encodes CASSNNGQETQHF.

The V and J genes are TRBV4-1 and TRBJ2-3, with 15 bases identical to TRBD2. This CDR3 is built from 17 residues. Per germline, CDR1 MGHRA and CDR2 YSYEKL. V gave up 4 bases and J gave up 8 bases; unmatched junction bases: 10. The CDR3 loop is CASSPRTSGRAGGTQYF. CDR3 nucleotides: TGCGCCAGCAGCCCGAGGACTAGCGGGAGGGCCGGGGGTACGCAGTATTTT.